This T cell receptor (beta chain) was recovered during a study of T cell responses to AZD1222 COVID-19 vaccine. J was trimmed by 12 bases and V by 4 bases; bases with no gene match: 12. Per germline, CDR1 SNHLY and CDR2 FYNNEI. This CDR3 has 14 amino acids. Of note for this clone: What it binds is not known.

Study-level results: Recipients of two AZD1222 doses showed rising Spike-specific TCR breadth and depth. Of the AZD1222 recipients, only 6 or 7 were seropositive at baseline. Sampling captured repertoires only after the peak T cell response.

Profiling relied on immunoSEQ multiplex PCR, and the TCRdb table lists in-frame clones only, not all of them. The sample shows 100,000 to 150,000 clones, more than 85% of them seen only once. This clonotype was sampled from an adult in good health. The source material was peripheral blood, sampled on day 0 of MenACWY control vaccination. The chain combines TRBV2 with TRBJ1-1; 9 nucleotides align to TRBD1. The CDR3 region is CASSGHRDREDTFF. As DNA, the CDR3 is TGTGCCAGCAGTGGACACCGGGACAGGGAGGATACTTTCTTT. The entire variable domain, with the rest obtained from reference TRBV2 and TRBJ1-1, is as follows: EPEVTQTPSHQVTQMGQEVILRCVPISNHLYFYWYRQILGQKVEFLVSFYNNEISEKSEIFDDQFSVERPDGSNFTLKIRSTKLEDSAMYFCASSGHRDREDTFFGQGTRLTVV.